These 3 T cell receptor beta chains share one sample of origin, sequenced in a study of blood T cell repertoires in COVID-19. Profiled with immunoSEQ multiplex PCR; TCRdb holds only in-frame clones, not every one. The table has 100,000 to 150,000 clones, roughly 88% seen once. Sequencing used peripheral blood. These receptors were taken from a human donor in a cohort sampled during active COVID-19.

The chain links TRBV10-1 to TRBJ2-1; 10 positions match TRBD2. The CDR3 has 15 amino acids. Germline assignment: CDR1 WNHNN and CDR2 SYGVQD (reference sequence). The trim removed 3 bases at V and 4 bases at J, leaving 3 bases unmatched. The CDR3 nucleotides read TGCGCCAGCAGTGAAGGGACTAGCGTTTACAATGAGCAGTTCTTC. The encoded protein is CASSEGTSVYNEQFF.

The chain employs TRBV21-1 and TRBJ1-1; the D call in the table, TRBD1, was not verified against the DNA. TRBV21-1 is assigned pseudogene status. This CDR3 spans 16 amino acids. The CDR3 bases are TGTGCCAGCAGCGGTGGGACAGGGCGCATGAACACTGAAGCTTTCTTT. Its translation: CASSGGTGRMNTEAFF.

The chain uses TRBV7-8 and TRBJ1-2, with D possibly being TRBD1 (5 bases). The ends were cut back, 3 bases at V and 4 bases at J, with 15 bases in the middle. In germline, CDR1 is SGHVS, CDR2 FQNEAQ. This CDR3 is built from 15 residues. CDR3 nucleotide sequence: TGTGCCAGCAGCTTGAATGGGGGAGGTGGCTATGGCTACACCTTC. The encoded protein is CASSLNGGGGYGYTF.